These 10 T cell receptor beta chains were sequenced from one sample in a study of chemoradiotherapy in HPV16-positive cancers. Only in-frame clones appear in the TCRdb table, and some are missing; sequencing was by immunoSEQ multiplex PCR. The data show 5,600 or so clones, about 82% seen once. The sample was taken from a patient who underwent chemoradiotherapy. The receptors shown here come from a human donor with HPV-associated anogenital cancer.

V gene TRBV6-5 combines with J gene TRBJ1-2; 9 positions match TRBD1. Germline CDR1 reads MNHEY; CDR2 reads SVGAGI. V gave up 4 bases and J gave up 12 bases; unmatched junction bases: 6. This CDR3 contains 12 residues. The CDR3 bases are TGTGCCAGCAGTTCCTTAGGACAGGGGCACACCTTC. Its protein is CASSSLGQGHTF.

This chain links TRBV6-6 with TRBJ2-1, with D tentatively TRBD1 or TRBD2 (5 bases each). CDR1 and CDR2 from the germline V gene are MNHNY and SVGAGI (reference sequence). CDR3 length equals 15 residues. V dropped 2 bases and J dropped 7 bases, with 15 bases sitting between them. The CDR3 coding sequence is TGTGCCAGCAGTTACCTGGGACCAGAGGCGAATGAGCAGTTCTTC. Its protein is CASSYLGPEANEQFF.

The chain employs TRBV5-1 and TRBJ1-3; D remains unclear. CDR3 size: 15 residues. Germline assignment: CDR1 SGHRS and CDR2 YFSETQ. V lost 2 bases and J 2 bases, leaving 11 bases between the germline ends. In DNA form, the CDR3 reads TGCGCCAGCAGCTTACGGGAAAAAGCTGGAAACACCATATATTTT. Its translation: CASSLREKAGNTIYF.

This clone was recorded only once. The rearrangement links TRBV11-2 to TRBJ1-2; maybe TRBD1 (5 bases). The V gene's germline CDR1 is SGHAT and CDR2 FQNNGV. This CDR3 contains 14 residues. Trimming removed 7 bases at V and 6 bases at J, with 18 bases between. The CDR3 is CASKILGRLDGYTF. In nucleotides, the CDR3 is TGTGCCAGCAAGATACTGGGACGGTTGGATGGCTACACCTTC.

This clone was found a few times. This chain links TRBV11-2 with TRBJ2-7, with D unclear. The CDR3 has 12 amino acids. The germline V gene has CDR1 SGHAT and CDR2 FQNNGV. V shed 2 bases and J shed 5 bases, with 7 bases lying between them. Written as DNA, the CDR3 is TGTGCCAGCAGCTTATTCGGTGACGAGCAGTACTTC. This translates into CASSLFGDEQYF.

The chain recombines TRBV5-4 with TRBJ1-2, with 7 bases matching TRBD1. The CDR3 loop spans 14 amino acids. The V gene end was trimmed by 2 bases and the J gene end by 4 bases; junction bases not matched to a gene: 5. The germline V gene encodes CDR1 SGHNT and CDR2 YYREEE (reference sequence). DNA for the CDR3: TGTGCCAGCAGCTTTGACAGGGCGGTCTATGGCTACACCTTC. Its translation is CASSFDRAVYGYTF. Full variable domain (outside the CDR3, taken from reference TRBV5-4 and TRBJ1-2): ETGVTQSPTHLIKTRGQQVTLRCSSQSGHNTVSWYQQALGQGPQFIFQYYREEENGRGNFPPRFSGLQFPNYSSELNVNALELDDSALYLCASSFDRAVYGYTFGSGTRLTVV.

V is TRBV6-1 and J is TRBJ2-2, with 10 nucleotides matching TRBD1. CDR3 length equals 14 residues. Germline lookup yields CDR1 MNHNS and CDR2 SASEGT. V lost 9 bases, J lost 3 bases, and 4 bases stayed unmatched. The CDR3 bases are TGTGCCAGTCGACAGGGGGCTTACACCGGGGAGCTGTTTTTT. Translated: CASRQGAYTGELFF.

The chain combines TRBV6-1 with TRBJ2-7; 7 bases align to TRBD2. The V and J ends lost 4 bases and 5 bases, in that order; junction bases with no gene match: 14. This CDR3 region has 16 residues. CDR1 and CDR2 (germline): MNHNS, SASEGT. CDR3 sequence reads: CASSGYIGPRGDEQYF. The CDR3 DNA sequence: TGTGCCAGCAGTGGCTACATAGGCCCCCGGGGGGACGAGCAGTACTTC.

J is TRBJ1-5 and V is TRBV19; tentative D call: TRBD1 (6 bases). This CDR3 is built from 15 residues. Germline V gives CDR1 LNHDA, CDR2 SQIVND (reference sequence). The V end was cut by 3 bases, the J end by 3 bases, with 12 bases between. In DNA form, the CDR3 reads TGTGCCAGTAGTATTGGACAGATCCTCAATCAGCCCCAGCATTTT. It yields the protein CASSIGQILNQPQHF.

The CDR3 DNA reads TGTGCCAGCAGTTTATCCGCAGGGGGGGGGAACGGCTACACCTTC. Its protein is CASSLSAGGGNGYTF. The chain uses TRBV27 and TRBJ1-2, with TRBD1 identical over 7 bases. The CDR3 contains 15 residues. The germline V gene encodes CDR1 MNHEY and CDR2 SMNVEV (reference sequence). Germline trimming cut 0 bases from V and 8 bases from J; bases unmatched to any gene: 9.